This entry lists 13 T cell receptor beta chains sequenced from one sample in a study of cytomegalovirus exposure and HLA in healthy donors (dated by TCRdb to 2015 to 2018). Libraries came from the immunoSEQ multiplex PCR assay. For the multiplex PCR, a mixture combining 60 forward primers for TCR Vbeta segments and 13 reverse primers for TCR Jbeta segments was used. Here the immuneACCESS table is served through TCRdb, limited to in-frame sequences with V and J called. Missing clones are a known gap in these copies; in checked studies unresolved V genes cover under half, and the rest lacks a known reason. Across this sample there are around 100,000 clones, with approximately 87% seen only once. 2.5% to 3% of the sample goes to the ten largest clones. The source material was PBMCs. These receptors all stem from a man in his forties or fifties in good health and CMV-seronegative.

V is TRBV19 and J is TRBJ1-5; TRBD1 agrees at 8 bases. This CDR3 is 16 amino acids long. The J segment lost 7 bases and the V segment lost 6 bases, leaving 14 bases of the junction unmatched. Germline CDR1 reads LNHDA; CDR2 reads SQIVND (reference sequence). The CDR3 nucleotides read TGTGCCAGTAGGGGAGGGGGTCAGGGGGCTGGACAGCCCCAGCATTTT. This sequence encodes CASRGGGQGAGQPQHF.

The chain joins TRBV6-5 to TRBJ1-3; D uncertain. The CDR3 is 14 residues long. Germline lookup yields CDR1 MNHEY and CDR2 SVGAGI. The CDR3 spells CGSRELNSGNTIYF. In DNA form, the CDR3 reads TGTGGAAGTCGGGAGCTTAACTCTGGAAACACCATATATTTT.

This rearrangement joins TRBV29-1 to TRBJ2-5, with a tentative D call TRBD2 (5 bases). There are 13 residues in the CDR3. Germline V gene lookup returns CDR1 SQVTM and CDR2 ANQGSEA. Trimming stripped 7 bases from V and 4 bases from J, with 16 bases between. The CDR3 loop reads CSAPLRVGETQYF. In DNA, the CDR3 is TGCAGCGCCCCGTTGAGGGTTGGAGAGACCCAGTACTTC.

V is TRBV21-1 and J is TRBJ1-5; the table assigns TRBD1, which was not confirmed against the DNA. TRBV21-1 is recorded as a pseudogene. The CDR3 runs to 16 residues. The CDR3 bases are TGTGCCAGCAGCAATCCCCGGGACAGGGCTGATCAGCCCCAGCATTTT. Its translation is CASSNPRDRADQPQHF.

V and J are TRBV5-1 and TRBJ2-2; maybe TRBD1 (6 bases). Germline CDR1 and CDR2: SGHRS and YFSETQ. Trimming pared 4 bases from V and 1 base from J, leaving 11 bases between. The CDR3 consists of 15 residues. This CDR3 reads CASSMVQGNTGELFF. The CDR3 coding sequence is TGCGCCAGCAGCATGGTACAGGGGAACACCGGGGAGCTGTTTTTT.

V usage is TRBV6-5 and J usage is TRBJ2-7; D is perhaps TRBD2 (5 bases). The germline V gene encodes CDR1 MNHEY and CDR2 SVGAGI. This CDR3 region has 15 residues. V shed 7 bases and J shed 2 bases, with 18 bases lying between them. CDR3 coding DNA: TGTGCCAGCACAATGGACTCAAGTAGCGCCTACGAGCAGTACTTC. Translating it yields CASTMDSSSAYEQYF.

V usage is TRBV25-1 and J usage is TRBJ1-3; no reliable D call. The CDR3 length is 15 residues. V was cut by 0 bases and J by 0 bases, with 6 bases left in between. Germline V gene lookup returns CDR1 MGHDK and CDR2 SYGVNS. The CDR3 sequence: CASSEYFGSGNTIYF. The CDR3 region has the DNA TGTGCCAGCAGTGAATATTTCGGCTCTGGAAACACCATATATTTT.

Worth noting for this clone: The sample contains more than one DNA sequence encoding this CDR3. The rearrangement links TRBV7-9 to TRBJ2-3; 9 nucleotides line up with TRBD2. The CDR3 covers 16 residues. Germline V CDR1 and CDR2: SEHNR, FQNEAQ (reference sequence). After removal of 1 base from V and 1 base from J, the junction contained 3 bases not matched to a gene. The DNA of the CDR3 is TGTGCCAGCAGCTTAGTGGCGGGGGGGCGCACAGATACGCAGTATTTT. This encodes CASSLVAGGRTDTQYF. Filled out from reference TRBV7-9 and TRBJ2-3, the complete variable domain reads DTGVSQNPRHKITKRGQNVTFRCDPISEHNRLYWYRQTLGQGPEFLTYFQNEAQLEKSRLLSDRFSAERPKGSFSTLEIQRTEQGDSAMYLCASSLVAGGRTDTQYFGPGTRLTVL.

Comments on this clone: The junction differs from germline at one of its ends, possibly a read error. The chain uses TRBV30 and TRBJ1-4; D possibly corresponds to TRBD1 (5 bases). The germline CDR1 and CDR2 sequences are GTSNPN and SVGIG (reference sequence). This CDR3 is built from 12 residues. Written as DNA, the CDR3 is TGTGCCTGGAACCCCGCGGGGGAAAGACTGTTTTTT. This gives the protein CAWNPAGERLFF.

The rearrangement uses TRBV7-9 and TRBJ1-1; perhaps TRBD1 as D (5 bases). The CDR3 is 14 residues long. Germline V lookup: CDR1 SEHNR, CDR2 FQNEAQ (reference sequence). V was trimmed by 5 bases and J by 4 bases, leaving 14 bases between them. CDR3 in amino acids: CASSAHQGATEAFF. The DNA of the CDR3 is TGTGCCAGCAGCGCCCACCAGGGCGCCACTGAAGCTTTCTTT.

The chain's CDR3 is CASSHPGFERTGELFF. CDR3 DNA sequence: TGCGCCAGCAGCCACCCAGGGTTTGAAAGGACCGGGGAGCTGTTTTTT. The gene calls are TRBV4-1 and TRBJ2-2; D may be TRBD1 (5 bases). Trimming took 3 bases from V and 5 from J, leaving 16 bases between them. The CDR3 has 16 amino acids. CDR1 and CDR2 from the germline V gene are MGHRA and YSYEKL.

This rearrangement joins TRBV18 to TRBJ2-1; 9 nucleotides align to TRBD2. Germline CDR1 reads KGHSH; CDR2 reads LQKENI. V lost 2 bases, J lost 0 bases, and 2 bases stayed unmatched. The CDR3 spans 16 residues. CDR3 amino acids: CASSPAGGVSYNEQFF. CDR3 sequence (DNA): TGTGCCAGCTCACCAGCGGGAGGGGTCTCCTACAATGAGCAGTTCTTC. Full variable domain (rest looked up from reference TRBV18 and TRBJ2-1): NAGVMQNPRHLVRRRGQEARLRCSPMKGHSHVYWYRQLPEEGLKFMVYLQKENIIDESGMPKERFSAEFPKEGPSILRIQQVVRGDSAAYFCASSPAGGVSYNEQFFGPGTRLTVL.

The J gene is TRBJ2-5, the V gene TRBV18; 7 bases match TRBD2. This CDR3 spans 16 amino acids. With V trimmed by 5 bases and J by 5 bases, 14 bases remained unmatched. CDR1 and CDR2 from the germline V gene are KGHSH and LQKENI. The CDR3 coding sequence is TGTGCCAGCTCATCTTCCAGGGTCTGGGGAGGGGAGACCCAGTACTTC. Its protein product is CASSSSRVWGGETQYF. Combining the CDR3 with reference TRBV18 and TRBJ2-5 gives the whole variable domain NAGVMQNPRHLVRRRGQEARLRCSPMKGHSHVYWYRQLPEEGLKFMVYLQKENIIDESGMPKERFSAEFPKEGPSILRIQQVVRGDSAAYFCASSSSRVWGGETQYFGPGTRLLVL.